Shown below are 12 T cell receptor beta chains from a single sample sequenced in a study of OX40 agonist ivuxolimab in advanced cancers. Produced via immunoSEQ multiplex PCR; TCRdb's table is partial and in-frame only. Counted here are about 33,000 clones, about 87% occurring once; the ten biggest clones make up less than 5%. Source: CD4+ or CD8+ T cells sorted from blood, taken in a trial of the OX40 agonist ivuxolimab. The receptors come from an adult with an advanced solid tumor such as melanoma, head and neck, liver or kidney cancer.

This sequence joins TRBV5-1 and TRBJ2-7, with 10 bases fitting TRBD2. After removal of 3 bases from V and 6 bases from J, the junction contained 24 bases not matched to a gene. CDR3 length: 20 residues. Per the germline V gene, CDR1 is SGHRS and CDR2 is YFSETQ. The CDR3, as DNA: TGCGCCAGCAGCTACCCCTCTTCGGCACAGCGAAGCGGGAGGGCCGGCGAGCAGTACTTC. Protein: CASSYPSSAQRSGRAGEQYF.

This chain joins TRBV5-5 and TRBJ2-7; D call uncertain. The CDR3 has 13 residues. Trimming shortened V by 4 bases and J by 0 bases, and 8 bases separated the two germline ends. Looked up from germline, CDR1 is SGHKS and CDR2 is YYEKEE (reference sequence). CDR3 loop: CASSTLNSYEQYF. The CDR3 region has the DNA TGTGCCAGCAGCACGTTAAACTCCTACGAGCAGTACTTC.

The chain links TRBV29-1 to TRBJ2-5; D is unresolved. The CDR3 totals 11 residues. The germline V gene encodes CDR1 SQVTM and CDR2 ANQGSEA. V lost 7 bases to trimming and J lost 1 base, with 7 bases between them. The CDR3 coding sequence is TGCAGCGAGAGAATCCAAGAGACCCAGTACTTC. As protein: CSERIQETQYF.

The genes are TRBV2 and TRBJ2-1; tentative D call: TRBD2 (6 bases). Trimming shortened V by 11 bases and J by 0 bases, and 14 bases separated the two germline ends. The CDR3 is made up of 14 amino acids. Germline assignment: CDR1 SNHLY and CDR2 FYNNEI. CDR3 region: CAARRGSSYNEQFF. DNA of the CDR3: TGTGCCGCGAGGCGGGGAAGCTCCTACAATGAGCAGTTCTTC.

The rearrangement joins TRBV4-1 to TRBJ2-4; 9 nucleotides agree with TRBD1. CDR1 is MGHRA and CDR2 is YSYEKL in the germline V gene. The CDR3 sequence is 16 residues long. V lost 2 bases, J lost 7 bases, and 9 bases stayed unmatched. Here the CDR3 DNA reads TGCGCCAGCAGCCAACCGAACAGGGGGCGATGGAACATTCAGTACTTC. Amino acid sequence: CASSQPNRGRWNIQYF.

This clone was detected only a few times. This rearrangement joins TRBV6-5 to TRBJ1-5, with TRBD1 identical over 7 bases. Germline loops: CDR1 MNHEY, CDR2 SVGAGI. V dropped 6 bases and J dropped 1; count of bases not matched to a gene: 6. This CDR3 is built from 15 residues. The CDR3 region is CASSGTVGSNQPQHF. CDR3 bases: TGTGCCAGCAGCGGGACAGTGGGAAGCAATCAGCCCCAGCATTTT.

This chain's CDR3 is CASSQRVLNQPQHF. CDR3 nucleotide sequence: TGCGCCAGCAGCCAAAGGGTCTTAAATCAGCCCCAGCATTTT. This chain links TRBV4-1 with TRBJ1-5, with D unresolved. Per germline, CDR1 MGHRA and CDR2 YSYEKL. V shed 2 bases and J shed 4 bases, with 9 bases lying between them. CDR3 size: 14 residues.

The gene calls are TRBV6-6 and TRBJ2-5; 7 bases map to TRBD1. The CDR3 consists of 14 residues. The V and J ends lost 2 bases and 7 bases, in that order; junction bases with no gene match: 7. The germline CDR1 and CDR2 sequences are MNHNY and SVGAGI (reference sequence). The CDR3 coding sequence is TGTGCCAGCAGTTACCCCGATCCAGGGGGGACCCAGTACTTC. Translation: CASSYPDPGGTQYF.

This clone was counted a single time. V is TRBV10-3 and J is TRBJ2-1; TRBD2 agrees at 10 bases. Germline CDR1 is ENHRY and CDR2 is SYGVKD. The CDR3 is made up of 17 amino acids. V trimming: 0 bases; J trimming: 5 bases; junction bases outside the gene matches: 7. CDR3 sequence (DNA): TGTGCCATCAGTGAGTCAGGAGCGGGAGGGCCCAACAATGAGCAGTTCTTC. This translates into CAISESGAGGPNNEQFF.

About this clone: An end of the junction does not agree with germline; a read error may underlie this. The rearrangement links TRBV7-7 to TRBJ2-2; 10 nucleotides match TRBD2. The CDR3 length is 15 residues. CDR1 is SSHAT and CDR2 is FNYEAQ in the germline V gene (reference sequence). CDR3 residues: CASSLAGGPTGELFF. DNA for the CDR3: TGTGCTAGCAGCTTAGCGGGAGGCCCTACCGGGGAGCTGTTTTTT.

The chain has TRBV6-4 and TRBJ1-1; perhaps TRBD1 as D (5 bases). Trimming pared 4 bases from V and 7 bases from J, leaving 10 bases between. CDR1 is MRHNA, CDR2 SNTAGT, per germline. The CDR3 totals 12 residues. The CDR3 sequence: CASSVSGGEAFF. The CDR3 region has the DNA TGTGCCAGCAGTGTATCGGGGGGTGAAGCTTTCTTT.

The chain carries TRBV11-1 and TRBJ2-7; possibly TRBD1 or TRBD2 for D (6 bases each). Trimming cost V 4 bases and J 3 bases, with 19 bases left between them. Germline V gene data show CDR1 as SGHAT and CDR2 as FQDESV (reference sequence). The CDR3 sequence is 16 residues long. CDR3 bases: TGTGCCAGCAGCTCATACTCGAGGGGGGTTCACTACGAGCAGTACTTC. Residues: CASSSYSRGVHYEQYF.